This TCR beta chain was documented in a study of neurological immune-mediated disorders (dated 2019 in TCRdb). Regarding the complete study: Of the roughly 34 multiple sclerosis patients, some 30 had relapsing-remitting MS and 3 had secondary progressive MS. Peripheral blood TCR-beta repertoires from patients with HTLV-I-associated myelopathy (HAM/TSP), patients with multiple sclerosis, and healthy controls were compared in the study using UMI-based sequencing. Longitudinal samples, technical triplicates and paired sorted CD4+ and CD8+ T-cell subsets, alongside PBMC samples, were included among the approximately 110 TCR-beta libraries. The cohort included some 70 subjects: some 15 with HAM/TSP, around 34 with multiple sclerosis, and around 20 healthy controls.

cDNA synthesis used template-switch 5'RACE with a primer carrying a 10-nucleotide random unique molecular identifier tagging each TCR transcript. Over 180 million TCR-beta sequences, covering 15-18 subjects, were produced in each sequencing run. The RNeasy kit was used to extract total RNA. TCR-beta VDJ regions were amplified with primers for the TCR constant region and the 5'RACE anchor, using the KAPA Real-time Library Amplification kit. Sample indexes and Illumina adaptors were added in a first PCR, after which library yield was increased in a second PCR. The roughly 650 bp TCR product was size-selected on a 2% E-gel SizeSelection system after Ampure bead purification. Before pooling, libraries had their quality checked on a Bioanalyzer, their concentration measured with Qubit, and their quantity determined with the Kapa Library Quantification kit. An Illumina HiSeq 2500 was used to sequence the libraries paired-end at 2 x 150 bp. To increase sequence diversity, about 25-30% phiX was spiked into each library pool. The paper's data handling went like this. Quality-filtered reads were processed with the UMI-based MiGEC pipeline, and over 80% of raw TCR sequences were removed by the MiGEC pipeline during error correction. VDJ genes were aligned to IMGT germline references, and each clonotype was defined by a unique CDR3 amino acid sequence together with V-J genes. Clonal expansion, Shannon diversity and CDR3 relatedness were evaluated with VDJtools (CalcPairwiseDistances, ClusterSamples), while phylogenetic trees were built in CLCbio workbench. Using coefficient-of-variation modelling across technical triplicates, the study counted a clone as expanded if it had at least 8 unique UMIs. TCRdb's own reprocessing of the public reads used fastp at Q25 and MiXCR and kept productive beta chains. Every distinct CDR3 protein forms one entry, paired with its most common genes and DNA. The authors' filters were not applied to this entry. Within this sample are about 52,000 distinct CDR3 sequences, with roughly 3.5% of them counted one time only. The ten largest account for roughly 1.7% of the sample.

What the research found in general, with its limitations: TCR clonal expansion was highest in HAM/TSP patients and lowest in MS patients, with MS patients falling below even healthy controls. In phylogenetic analysis, the repertoires of 18 of 34 MS patients grouped into a cluster of related CDR3 sequences, which suggests a possible signature at the repertoire level. No identical CDR3 amino acid sequences were shared among expanded clones across subjects, suggesting private TCR-beta repertoires in all groups. No clinical or MRI features were associated with the MS cluster, and the authors said that larger cohorts are needed.

For unsorted PBMC libraries, 2 million PBMCs were used after storage in RNAlater at -80 degrees C until RNA extraction. The multiple sclerosis patients were enrolled in a US clinical protocol that evaluated disease progression with magnetic resonance imaging. PBMCs were separated from peripheral blood using Ficoll-Hypaque density gradient centrifugation and then cryopreserved in liquid nitrogen. This clonotype was observed at least ten times. Its antigen has not been determined. The record has no base qualities; no much larger clone is one base away. The CDR3, from cysteine to phenylalanine, totals 13 residues. Only CDR3 DNA is held: 39 bases, read in frame from base 1. Deletion took 6 bases off V and 3 bases off J, with a span of 12 bases between the germline ends. CDR1 and CDR2 were assigned from the germline V gene (reference sequence) as DFQATT and SNEGSKA.

The receptor was isolated from a man aged 25 to 45 with multiple sclerosis. In this chain, TRBV20-1 is recombined with TRBJ1-3, and the D gene may be TRBD1, 6 bases matching. Sequencing input: PBMCs. The CDR3 corresponds to CSALGGGGNTIYF. The bases are TGCAGTGCCCTAGGGGGTGGTGGAAACACCATATATTTT.